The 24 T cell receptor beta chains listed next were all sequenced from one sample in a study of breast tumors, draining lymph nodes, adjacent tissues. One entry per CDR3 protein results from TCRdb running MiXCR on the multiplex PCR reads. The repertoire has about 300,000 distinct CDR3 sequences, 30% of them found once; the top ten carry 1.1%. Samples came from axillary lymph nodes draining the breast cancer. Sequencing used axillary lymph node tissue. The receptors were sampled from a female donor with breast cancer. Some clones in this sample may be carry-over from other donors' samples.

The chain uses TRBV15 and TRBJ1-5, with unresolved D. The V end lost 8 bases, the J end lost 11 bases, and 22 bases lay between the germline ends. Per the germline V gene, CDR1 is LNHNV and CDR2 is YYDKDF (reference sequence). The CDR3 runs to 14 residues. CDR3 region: CATGGEGRHKTQHF. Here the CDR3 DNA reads TGTGCCACCGGTGGCGAGGGCCGCCATAAGACCCAGCATTTT.

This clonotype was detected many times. The CDR3 DNA follows: TGCAGTGCCAGTCCCGAAAACGAGCAGTACTTC. Translation gives CSASPENEQYF. This rearrangement joins TRBV20-1 to TRBJ2-7; D gene uncertain. V lost 6 bases and J 5 bases, leaving 11 bases between the germline ends. The CDR3 runs to 11 residues. Germline loops: CDR1 DFQATT, CDR2 SNEGSKA (reference sequence).

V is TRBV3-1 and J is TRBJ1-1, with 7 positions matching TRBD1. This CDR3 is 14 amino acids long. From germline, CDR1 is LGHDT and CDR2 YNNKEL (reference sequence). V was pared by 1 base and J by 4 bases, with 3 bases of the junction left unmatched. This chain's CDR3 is CASSQVTGATEAFF. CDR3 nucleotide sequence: TGTGCCAGCAGCCAAGTTACAGGGGCCACTGAAGCTTTCTTT. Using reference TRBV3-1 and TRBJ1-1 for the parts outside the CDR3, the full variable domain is DTAVSQTPKYLVTQMGNDKSIKCEQNLGHDTMYWYKQDSKKFLKIMFSYNNKELIINETVPNRFSPKSPDKAHLNLHINSLELGDSAVYFCASSQVTGATEAFFGQGTRLTVV.

The CDR3 DNA is TGTGCCAGCAGTTTAACGACCGGGGGTAAGGGCAATCAGCCCCAGCATTTT. Residues: CASSLTTGGKGNQPQHF. The chain combines TRBV27 with TRBJ1-5, with D perhaps TRBD1 (5 bases). V dropped 2 bases and J dropped 2 bases, with 16 bases sitting between them. This CDR3 has 17 amino acids. Per germline, CDR1 MNHEY and CDR2 SMNVEV (reference sequence).

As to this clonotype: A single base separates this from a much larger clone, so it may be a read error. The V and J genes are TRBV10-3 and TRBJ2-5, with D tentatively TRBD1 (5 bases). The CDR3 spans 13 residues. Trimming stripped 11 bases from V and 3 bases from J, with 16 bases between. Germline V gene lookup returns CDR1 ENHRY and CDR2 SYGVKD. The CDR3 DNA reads TGTGCCTGGAGTGTGGGGCGGAAAGAGACCCAGTACTTC. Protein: CAWSVGRKETQYF.

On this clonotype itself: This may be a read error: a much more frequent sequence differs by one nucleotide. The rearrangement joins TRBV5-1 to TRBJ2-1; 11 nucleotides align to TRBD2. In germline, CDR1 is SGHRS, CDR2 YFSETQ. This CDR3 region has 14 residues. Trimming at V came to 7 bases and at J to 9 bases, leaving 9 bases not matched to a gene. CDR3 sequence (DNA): TGCGCCAGCGAAGGGTCTAGCGGGAGGAGTGAGCAGTTCTTC. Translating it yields CASEGSSGRSEQFF.

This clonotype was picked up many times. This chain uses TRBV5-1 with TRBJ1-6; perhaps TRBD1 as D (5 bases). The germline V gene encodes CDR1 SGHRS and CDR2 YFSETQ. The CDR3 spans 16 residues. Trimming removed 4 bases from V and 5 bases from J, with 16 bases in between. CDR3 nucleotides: TGCGCCAGCAGCCGCGCCGGGACCGATGATAATTCACCCCTCCACTTT. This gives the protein CASSRAGTDDNSPLHF.

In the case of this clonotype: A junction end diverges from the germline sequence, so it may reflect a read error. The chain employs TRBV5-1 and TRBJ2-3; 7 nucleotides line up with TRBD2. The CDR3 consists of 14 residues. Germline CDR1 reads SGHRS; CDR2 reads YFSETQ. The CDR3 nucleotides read TGCGCCAGCAGTAAAGCGGGGTACACAGATACGCAGTGTTTC. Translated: CASSKAGYTDTQCF. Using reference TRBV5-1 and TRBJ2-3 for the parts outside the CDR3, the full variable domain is KAGVTQTPRYLIKTRGQQVTLSCSPISGHRSVSWYQQTPGQGLQFLFEYFSETQRNKGNFPGRFSGRQFSNSRSEMNVSTLELGDSALYLCASSKAGYTDTQCFGPGTRLTVL.

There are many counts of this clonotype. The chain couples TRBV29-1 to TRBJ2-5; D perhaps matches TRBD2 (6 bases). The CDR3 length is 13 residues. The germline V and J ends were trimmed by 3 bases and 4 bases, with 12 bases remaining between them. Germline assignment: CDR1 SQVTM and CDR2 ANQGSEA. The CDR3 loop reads CSVDPRRGETQYF. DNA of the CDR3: TGCAGCGTTGATCCAAGGAGGGGAGAGACCCAGTACTTC.

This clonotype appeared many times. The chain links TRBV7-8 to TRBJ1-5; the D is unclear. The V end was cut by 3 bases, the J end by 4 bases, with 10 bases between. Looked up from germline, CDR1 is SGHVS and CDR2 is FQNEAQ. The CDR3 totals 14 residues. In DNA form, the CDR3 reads TGTGCCAGCAGCTTGCTACTGGGTAATCAGCCCCAGCATTTT. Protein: CASSLLLGNQPQHF.

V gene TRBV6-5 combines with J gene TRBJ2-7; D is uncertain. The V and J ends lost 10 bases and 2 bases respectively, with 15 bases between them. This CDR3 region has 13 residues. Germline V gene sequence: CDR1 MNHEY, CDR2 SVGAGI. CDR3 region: CATLEVDTYEQYF. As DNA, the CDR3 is TGTGCCACCCTAGAGGTCGACACCTACGAGCAGTACTTC.

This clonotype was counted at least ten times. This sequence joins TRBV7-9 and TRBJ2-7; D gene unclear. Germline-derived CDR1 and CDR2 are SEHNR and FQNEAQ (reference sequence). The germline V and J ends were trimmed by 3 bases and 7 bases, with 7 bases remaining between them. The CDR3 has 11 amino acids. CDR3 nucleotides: TGTGCCAGCAGCTTTCTTGGGGAGCAGTACTTC. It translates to CASSFLGEQYF.

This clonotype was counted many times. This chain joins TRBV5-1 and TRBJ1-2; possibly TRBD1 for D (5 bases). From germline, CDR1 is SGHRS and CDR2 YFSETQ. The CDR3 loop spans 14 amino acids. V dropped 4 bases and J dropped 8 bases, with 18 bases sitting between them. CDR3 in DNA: TGCGCCAGCAGCCCGGGGGGTGTCGGCATAGGCTACACCTTC. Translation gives CASSPGGVGIGYTF.

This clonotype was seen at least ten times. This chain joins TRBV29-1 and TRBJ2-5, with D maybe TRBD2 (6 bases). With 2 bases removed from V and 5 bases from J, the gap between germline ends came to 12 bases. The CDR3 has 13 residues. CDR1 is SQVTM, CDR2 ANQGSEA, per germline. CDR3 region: CSVESLARETQYF. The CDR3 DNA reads TGCAGCGTTGAATCACTAGCTAGGGAGACCCAGTACTTC.

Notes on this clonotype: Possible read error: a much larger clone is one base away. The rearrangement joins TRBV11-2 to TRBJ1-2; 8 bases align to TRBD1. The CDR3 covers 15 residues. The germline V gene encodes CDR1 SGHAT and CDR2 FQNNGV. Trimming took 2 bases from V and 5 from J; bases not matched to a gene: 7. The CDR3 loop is CASSLRPGGLYGYTF. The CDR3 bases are TGTGCCAGCAGCTTAAGGCCAGGGGGCTTGTATGGCTACACCTTC. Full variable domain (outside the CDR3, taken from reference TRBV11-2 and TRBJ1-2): EAGVAQSPRYKIIEKRQSVAFWCNPISGHATLYWYQQILGQGPKLLIQFQNNGVVDDSQLPKDRFSAERLKGVDSTLKIQPAKLEDSAVYLCASSLRPGGLYGYTFGSGTRLTVV.

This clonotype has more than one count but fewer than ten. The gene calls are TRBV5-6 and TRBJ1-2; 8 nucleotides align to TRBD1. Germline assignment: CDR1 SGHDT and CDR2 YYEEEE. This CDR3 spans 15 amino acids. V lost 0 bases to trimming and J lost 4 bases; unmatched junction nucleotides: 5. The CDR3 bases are TGTGCCAGCAGCTTGGTGCAGGGGGCGGGCTATGGCTACACCTTC. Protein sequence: CASSLVQGAGYGYTF.

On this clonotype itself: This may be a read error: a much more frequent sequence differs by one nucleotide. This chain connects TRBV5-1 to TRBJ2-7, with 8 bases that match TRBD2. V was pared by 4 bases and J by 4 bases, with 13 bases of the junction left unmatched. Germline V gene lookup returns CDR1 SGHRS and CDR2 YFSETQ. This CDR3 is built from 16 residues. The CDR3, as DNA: TGCGCCAGCAGCCAAACGCGGGAGGAGGGTTTGTACGAGCAGTACTTC. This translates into CASSQTREEGLYEQYF. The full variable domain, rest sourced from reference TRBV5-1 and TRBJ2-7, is KAGVTQTPRYLIKTRGQQVTLSCSPISGHRSVSWYQQTPGQGLQFLFEYFSETQRNKGNFPGRFSGRQFSNSRSEMNVSTLELGDSALYLCASSQTREEGLYEQYFGPGTRLTVT.

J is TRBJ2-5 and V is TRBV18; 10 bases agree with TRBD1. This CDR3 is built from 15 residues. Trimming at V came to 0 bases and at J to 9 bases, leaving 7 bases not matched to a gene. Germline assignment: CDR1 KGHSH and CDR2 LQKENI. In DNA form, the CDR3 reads TGTGCCAGCTCACCACCGGGACAGGGGAGGGAGGCCCAGTACTTC. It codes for CASSPPGQGREAQYF.

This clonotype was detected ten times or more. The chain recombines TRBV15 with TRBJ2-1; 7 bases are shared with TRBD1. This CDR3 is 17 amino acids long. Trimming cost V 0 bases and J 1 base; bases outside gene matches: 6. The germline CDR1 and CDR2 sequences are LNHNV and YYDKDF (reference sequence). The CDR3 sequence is CATSRELGGRSYNEQFF. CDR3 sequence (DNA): TGTGCCACCAGCAGAGAACTAGGGGGCAGGTCCTACAATGAGCAGTTCTTC.

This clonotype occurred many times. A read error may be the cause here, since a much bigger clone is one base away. DNA of the CDR3: TGTGCCAGCAGTCGGGGGGCAGGCCTGAATGAAGAACTGTTTTTT. It codes for CASSRGAGLNEELFF. This chain joins TRBV25-1 and TRBJ1-4, with a weak D call TRBD1 (6 bases). This CDR3 contains 15 residues. Germline CDR1 reads MGHDK; CDR2 reads SYGVNS.

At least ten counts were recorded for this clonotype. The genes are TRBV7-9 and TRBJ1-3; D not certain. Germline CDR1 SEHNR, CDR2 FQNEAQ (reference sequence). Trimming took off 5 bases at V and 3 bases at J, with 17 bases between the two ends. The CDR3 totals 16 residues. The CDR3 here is CASSPPGSFVGNTIYF. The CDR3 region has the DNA TGTGCCAGCAGCCCCCCGGGATCGTTCGTTGGAAACACCATATATTTT.

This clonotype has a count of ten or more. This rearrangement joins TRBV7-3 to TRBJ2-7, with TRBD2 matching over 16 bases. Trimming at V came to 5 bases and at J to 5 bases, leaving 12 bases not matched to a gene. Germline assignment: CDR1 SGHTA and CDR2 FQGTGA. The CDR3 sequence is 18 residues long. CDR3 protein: CASSPQGLAGGPGNEQYF. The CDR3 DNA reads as TGTGCCAGCAGCCCACAGGGACTAGCGGGAGGGCCTGGGAACGAGCAGTACTTC.

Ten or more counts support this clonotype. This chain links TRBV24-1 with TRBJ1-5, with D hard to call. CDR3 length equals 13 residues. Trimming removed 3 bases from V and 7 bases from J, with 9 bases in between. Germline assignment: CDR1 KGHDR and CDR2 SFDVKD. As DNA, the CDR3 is TGTGCCACCAGTGATACGACTGGACAGCCCCAGCATTTT. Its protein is CATSDTTGQPQHF.

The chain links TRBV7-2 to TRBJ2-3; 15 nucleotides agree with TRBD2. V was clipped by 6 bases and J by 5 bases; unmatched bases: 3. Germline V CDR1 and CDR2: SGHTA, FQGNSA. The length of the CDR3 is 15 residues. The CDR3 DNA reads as TGTGCCAGCAGGGGGACTAGCGGGAGGAGAGATACGCAGTATTTT. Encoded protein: CASRGTSGRRDTQYF.